This passage covers 17 T cell receptor beta chains from one sample sequenced in a study of response to subunit inactivated influenza vaccine. TCRdb re-called the RT-PCR reads through MiXCR, storing one row per CDR3 protein. The data show 500,000 to 550,000 distinct CDR3 sequences, approximately 20% seen once. This same sample was also part of a study on T cells expressing NK-cell markers. That work adds: Synthesis of TCR beta cDNA relied on 5'RACE template switching carrying UMIs.

Material: CD4+ T cells sorted from PBMCs, obtained about 11 days after vaccination. Receptor source: a man aged 50-60 years who received an inactivated influenza vaccine.

The sample holds a few counts of this clonotype. The chain joins TRBV20-1 to TRBJ2-5, with D perhaps TRBD2 (6 bases). CDR3 size: 12 residues. V lost 6 bases, J lost 5 bases, and 13 bases lay in between. Germline V gene data show CDR1 as DFQATT and CDR2 as SNEGSKA (reference sequence). CDR3 amino acids: CSAQGGWETQYF. The CDR3 DNA sequence: TGCAGTGCCCAAGGAGGGTGGGAGACCCAGTACTTC.

The genes are TRBV7-9 and TRBJ1-4; 8 bases line up with TRBD1. Germline trimming cut 4 bases from V and 1 base from J; bases unmatched to any gene: 2. The CDR3 totals 15 residues. Germline CDR1 reads SEHNR; CDR2 reads FQNEAQ (reference sequence). CDR3 DNA: TGTGCCAGCAGCTCAGGGGGCAGAACTAATGAAAAACTGTTTTTT. Translated, it gives CASSSGGRTNEKLFF.

The rearrangement joins TRBV28 to TRBJ1-1; D is perhaps TRBD1 (6 bases). The CDR3 runs 14 residues. Germline-derived CDR1 and CDR2 are MDHEN and SYDVKM. The germline V and J ends were trimmed by 6 bases and 1 base, with 12 bases remaining between them. The CDR3: CASRAGATNTEAFF. In DNA form, the CDR3 reads TGTGCCAGCAGGGCGGGGGCGACGAACACTGAAGCTTTCTTT.

V gene TRBV12-3 or TRBV12-4 combines with J gene TRBJ2-1; D is perhaps TRBD2 (6 bases). This CDR3 is 15 amino acids long. Trimming stripped 3 bases from V and 6 bases from J, with 15 bases between. This CDR3 is CASSLGGLTANEQFF. In nucleotides, the CDR3 is TGTGCCAGCAGTTTGGGGGGTCTAACTGCCAATGAGCAGTTCTTC.

This chain uses TRBV28 with TRBJ2-5, with D possibly called TRBD1 or TRBD2 (5 bases each). This CDR3 spans 15 amino acids. CDR1 and CDR2 from the germline V gene are MDHEN and SYDVKM. The ends were cut back, 3 bases at V and 5 bases at J, with 16 bases in the middle. CDR3 nucleotide sequence: TGTGCCAGCAGTTTGGGGACGGTAGTTAGTGAGACCCAGTACTTC. It yields the protein CASSLGTVVSETQYF.

This clonotype was seen only a few times. This rearrangement joins TRBV6-2 or TRBV6-3 to TRBJ1-5; D is undetermined. CDR3 length: 14 residues. Germline V gene lookup returns CDR1 MNHEY and CDR2 SVGEGT. Trimming cost V 6 bases and J 3 bases, with 12 bases left between them. CDR3 bases: TGTGCCAGCAGCCCAGTACGGTACAATCAGCCCCAGCATTTT. Protein product: CASSPVRYNQPQHF.

A few counts support this clonotype. The chain couples TRBV12-3 or TRBV12-4 to TRBJ2-2, with D possibly matching TRBD2 (5 bases). The CDR3 is made up of 14 amino acids. V lost 3 bases and J lost 6, with 11 bases in between. CDR3 nucleotides: TGTGCCAGCAGTTTTGGGGAGTTGGCCGGGGAGCTGTTTTTT. Amino acid sequence: CASSFGELAGELFF.

This chain joins TRBV7-8 and TRBJ2-5; 10 nucleotides align to TRBD1. Germline loops: CDR1 SGHVS, CDR2 FQNEAQ. V was clipped by 3 bases and J by 4 bases; unmatched bases: 2. CDR3 length equals 14 residues. CDR3: CASSFRDRGETQYF. DNA of the CDR3: TGTGCCAGCAGCTTTAGGGACAGGGGAGAGACCCAGTACTTC. The full variable domain, in which reference TRBV7-8 and TRBJ2-5 provide the parts outside the CDR3, is GAGVSQSPRYKVAKRGQDVALRCDPISGHVSLFWYQQALGQGPEFLTYFQNEAQLDKSGLPSDRFFAERPEGSVSTLKIQRTQQEDSAVYLCASSFRDRGETQYFGPGTRLLVL.

This chain joins TRBV5-1 and TRBJ2-1; possibly TRBD2 for D (6 bases). V gave up 5 bases and J gave up 5 bases, with 20 bases separating them. Germline-derived CDR1 and CDR2 are SGHRS and YFSETQ. CDR3 length equals 16 residues. CDR3 protein: CASSLTGTLGNNEQFF. The CDR3 DNA reads TGCGCCAGCAGTCTTACCGGGACTCTAGGGAACAATGAGCAGTTCTTC.

This chain uses TRBV20-1 with TRBJ2-5; no firm D call. This CDR3 comprises 11 residues. V lost 5 bases and J 0 bases, leaving 4 bases between the germline ends. Germline-derived CDR1 and CDR2 are DFQATT and SNEGSKA (reference sequence). CDR3 amino acids: CSALDQETQYF. Written as DNA, the CDR3 is TGCAGTGCTCTAGACCAAGAGACCCAGTACTTC.

This clonotype was picked up a small number of times. V and J are TRBV11-2 and TRBJ2-7; TRBD1 might be the D (6 bases). Germline V gives CDR1 SGHAT, CDR2 FQNNGV. The CDR3 totals 17 residues. The V end lost 0 bases, the J end lost 3 bases, and 18 bases lay between the germline ends. The CDR3 here is CASSLEGLQGNVYEQYF. CDR3 bases: TGTGCCAGCAGCTTAGAGGGCTTACAGGGAAACGTCTACGAGCAGTACTTC. Variable domain in full (rest from reference TRBV11-2 and TRBJ2-7): EAGVAQSPRYKIIEKRQSVAFWCNPISGHATLYWYQQILGQGPKLLIQFQNNGVVDDSQLPKDRFSAERLKGVDSTLKIQPAKLEDSAVYLCASSLEGLQGNVYEQYFGPGTRLTVT.

V is TRBV20-1 and J is TRBJ2-7; TRBD1 or TRBD2 may be the D gene (5 bases each). This CDR3 is built from 13 residues. Trimming took 5 bases from V and 3 from J, leaving 14 bases between them. Germline loops: CDR1 DFQATT, CDR2 SNEGSKA (reference sequence). The CDR3 loop is CSAEGGRVYEQYF. The CDR3 DNA follows: TGCAGTGCTGAGGGTGGCAGGGTCTACGAGCAGTACTTC.

This clonotype was counted a few times. The chain couples TRBV12-3 or TRBV12-4 to TRBJ2-5, with a weak D call TRBD1 (5 bases). The CDR3 contains 14 residues. Between the trimmed V and J ends, which lost 5 bases and 5 bases, there was a span of 15 bases. CDR3 region: CASSQDNGGETQYF. CDR3 nucleotide sequence: TGTGCCAGCAGTCAGGACAACGGTGGGGAGACCCAGTACTTC.

The chain employs TRBV4-2 and TRBJ1-2; the match to TRBD1 covers 10 bases. After removal of 4 bases from V and 2 bases from J, the junction contained 13 bases not matched to a gene. The CDR3 loop spans 18 amino acids. Germline CDR1 is LGHNA and CDR2 is YNFKEQ. The CDR3 region is CASSPEGTGVIGNYGYTF. CDR3 bases: TGTGCCAGCAGCCCGGAAGGGACAGGGGTCATTGGGAACTATGGCTACACCTTC.

This clonotype was detected a few times. The chain uses TRBV30 and TRBJ1-5; 8 bases fit TRBD1. Germline-derived CDR1 and CDR2 are GTSNPN and SVGIG (reference sequence). Losses at the gene ends were 5 bases for V and 4 bases for J; bases not matched to a gene: 10. The CDR3 sequence is 15 residues long. CDR3 sequence reads: CAWGRGQGPNQPQHF. CDR3 sequence (DNA): TGTGCCTGGGGACGTGGACAGGGACCAAATCAGCCCCAGCATTTT.

There are a few counts of this clonotype. The chain carries TRBV5-1 and TRBJ2-1; 12 bases fit TRBD2. V lost 3 bases and J lost 7; bases outside the gene matches: 5. CDR3 size: 15 residues. Germline V lookup: CDR1 SGHRS, CDR2 YFSETQ. CDR3 bases: TGCGCCAGCAGCTACCTAGCGGGGGGGCCAAATGAGCAGTTCTTC. Its translation: CASSYLAGGPNEQFF. Supplemented by reference TRBV5-1 and TRBJ2-1, the full variable domain reads KAGVTQTPRYLIKTRGQQVTLSCSPISGHRSVSWYQQTPGQGLQFLFEYFSETQRNKGNFPGRFSGRQFSNSRSEMNVSTLELGDSALYLCASSYLAGGPNEQFFGPGTRLTVL.

The chain joins TRBV5-1 to TRBJ2-5; 7 bases map to TRBD1. The CDR3 is 15 amino acids. Germline CDR1 reads SGHRS; CDR2 reads YFSETQ. Losses at the gene ends were 1 base for V and 2 bases for J; bases not matched to a gene: 5. CDR3 residues: CASSLSGTAQETQYF. The CDR3 nucleotides are TGCGCCAGCAGCTTGTCCGGGACAGCACAAGAGACCCAGTACTTC.